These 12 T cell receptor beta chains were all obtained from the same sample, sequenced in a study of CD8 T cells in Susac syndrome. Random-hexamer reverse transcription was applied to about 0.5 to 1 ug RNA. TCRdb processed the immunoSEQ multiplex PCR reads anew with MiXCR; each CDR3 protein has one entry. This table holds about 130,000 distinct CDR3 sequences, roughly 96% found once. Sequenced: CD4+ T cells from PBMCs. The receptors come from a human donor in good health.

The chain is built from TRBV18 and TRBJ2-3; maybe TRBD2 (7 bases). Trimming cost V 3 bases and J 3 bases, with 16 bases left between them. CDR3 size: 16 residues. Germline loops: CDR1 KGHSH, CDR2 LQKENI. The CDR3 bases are TGTGCCAGCTCACCGTTCCAACAGGGAGGGACAGATACGCAGTATTTT. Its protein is CASSPFQQGGTDTQYF.

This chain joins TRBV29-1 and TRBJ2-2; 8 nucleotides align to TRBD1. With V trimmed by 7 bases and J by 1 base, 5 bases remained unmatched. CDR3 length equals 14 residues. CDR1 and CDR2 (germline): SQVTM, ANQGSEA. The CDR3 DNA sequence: TGCAGCGCCGGACAGGGACTGAACACCGGGGAGCTGTTTTTT. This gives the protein CSAGQGLNTGELFF.

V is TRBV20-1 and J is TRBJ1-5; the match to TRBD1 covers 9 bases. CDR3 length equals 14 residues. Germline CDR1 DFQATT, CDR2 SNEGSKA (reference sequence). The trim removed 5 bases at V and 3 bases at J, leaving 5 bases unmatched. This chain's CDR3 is CSAGGTGNNQPQHF. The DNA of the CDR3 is TGCAGTGCTGGCGGGACAGGGAACAATCAGCCCCAGCATTTT.

CDR3 region: CASTKDRTPNYGYTF. CDR3 bases: TGTGCCAGTACCAAGGACAGGACACCCAACTATGGCTACACCTTC. The chain joins TRBV19 to TRBJ1-2; 7 bases are shared with TRBD1. The CDR3 is made up of 15 amino acids. The trim removed 7 bases at V and 2 bases at J, leaving 10 bases unmatched. Germline V gene lookup returns CDR1 LNHDA and CDR2 SQIVND (reference sequence).

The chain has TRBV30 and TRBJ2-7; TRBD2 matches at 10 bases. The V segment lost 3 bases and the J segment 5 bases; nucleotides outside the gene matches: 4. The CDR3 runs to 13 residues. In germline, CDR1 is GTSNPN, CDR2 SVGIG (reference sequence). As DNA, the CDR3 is TGTGCCTGGAGAACTAGCGGGATCCACGAGCAGTACTTC. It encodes CAWRTSGIHEQYF.

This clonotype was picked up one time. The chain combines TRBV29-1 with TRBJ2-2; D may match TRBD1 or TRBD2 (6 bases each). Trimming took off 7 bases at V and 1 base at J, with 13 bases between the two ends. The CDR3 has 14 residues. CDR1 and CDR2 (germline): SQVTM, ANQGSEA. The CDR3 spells CSASGGWNTGELFF. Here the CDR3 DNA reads TGCAGCGCATCCGGGGGCTGGAACACCGGGGAGCTGTTTTTT.

CDR3 sequence reads: CASSTRGAVDSPETQYF. CDR3 coding DNA: TGTGCCAGCAGCACTAGGGGGGCGGTGGACTCACCGGAGACCCAGTACTTC. The genes are TRBV7-2 and TRBJ2-5; D could derive from TRBD1 or TRBD2 (6 bases each). This CDR3 region has 17 residues. Germline V gene data show CDR1 as SGHTA and CDR2 as FQGNSA. Trimming pared 5 bases from V and 5 bases from J, leaving 24 bases between.

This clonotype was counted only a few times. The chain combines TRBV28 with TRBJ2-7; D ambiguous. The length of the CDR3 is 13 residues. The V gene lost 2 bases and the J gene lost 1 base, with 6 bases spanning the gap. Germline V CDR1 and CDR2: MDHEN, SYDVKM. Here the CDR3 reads CASSLAPSYEQYF. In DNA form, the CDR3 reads TGTGCCAGCAGTTTAGCCCCGTCCTACGAGCAGTACTTC.

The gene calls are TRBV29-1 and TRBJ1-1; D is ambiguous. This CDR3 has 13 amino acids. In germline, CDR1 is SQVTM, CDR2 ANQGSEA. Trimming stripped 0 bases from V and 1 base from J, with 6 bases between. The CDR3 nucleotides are TGCAGCGTTGAAGATCACCAGAACACTGAAGCTTTCTTT. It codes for CSVEDHQNTEAFF.

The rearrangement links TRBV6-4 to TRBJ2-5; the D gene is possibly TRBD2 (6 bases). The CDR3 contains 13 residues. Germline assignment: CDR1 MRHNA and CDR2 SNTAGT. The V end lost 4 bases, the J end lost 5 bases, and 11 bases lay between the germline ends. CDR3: CASSALRGETQYF. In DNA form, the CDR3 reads TGTGCCAGCAGTGCCCTCCGGGGGGAGACCCAGTACTTC.

The DNA for the CDR3 is TGTGCCAGCAACTGGGGGCCGGGCATGAACACTGAAGCTTTCTTT. It specifies CASNWGPGMNTEAFF. The chain uses TRBV19 and TRBJ1-1; possible D gene TRBD1, 6 bases. CDR1 is LNHDA, CDR2 SQIVND, per germline (reference sequence). The CDR3 contains 15 residues. Trimming cost V 9 bases and J 0 bases, with 17 bases left between them.

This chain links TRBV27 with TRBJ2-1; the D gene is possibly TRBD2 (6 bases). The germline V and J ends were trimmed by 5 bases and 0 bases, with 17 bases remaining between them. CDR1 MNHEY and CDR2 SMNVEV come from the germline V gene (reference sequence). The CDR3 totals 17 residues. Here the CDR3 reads CASSPRGSASSYNEQFF. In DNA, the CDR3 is TGTGCCAGCAGTCCCCGGGGGAGCGCAAGCTCCTACAATGAGCAGTTCTTC.